The 10 T cell receptor beta chains presented below share a single source sample, sequenced in a study of low-dose radiotherapy and immunotherapy resistance in tumors. cDNA synthesis used a TRAV/TRBV-specific primer set for both chains. TCRs underwent around 18 PCR cycles of amplification with a constant-region primer and V-primer adapter. TCRdb analysed the reads with MiXCR anew, one entry per CDR3 protein. Among approximately 45,000 distinct CDR3 sequences listed, 25% were seen once. This sample's time point: after trial treatment. Treatment of the sample: LDRT plus nivolumab, ipilimumab, low-dose cyclophosphamide and aspirin (RACIN trial). This specimen consisted of PBMCs, obtained after low-dose radiotherapy plus immunotherapy. The receptor set was obtained from a male donor with prostate cancer.

This clonotype was recorded many times. The chain uses TRBV7-9 and TRBJ2-1; 7 positions agree with TRBD2. V was clipped by 1 base and J by 5 bases; unmatched bases: 8. Germline V CDR1 and CDR2: SEHNR, FQNEAQ (reference sequence). The CDR3 consists of 16 residues. CDR3 loop: CASSLDRPGGHNEQFF. CDR3 nucleotide sequence: TGTGCCAGCAGCTTAGATCGGCCGGGAGGCCACAATGAGCAGTTCTTC.

This clonotype was detected ten times or more. The chain combines TRBV5-4 with TRBJ2-7; TRBD1 matches 9 bases. Germline values: CDR1 SGHNT, CDR2 YYREEE (reference sequence). Germline trimming cut 3 bases from V and 5 bases from J; bases unmatched to any gene: 3. The CDR3 consists of 13 residues. The CDR3 sequence: CASSSDRGDEQYF. Written as DNA, the CDR3 is TGTGCCAGCAGCTCCGACAGGGGGGACGAGCAGTACTTC.

About this clonotype: This likely reflects a read error, since a far larger clone is one base away. This chain uses TRBV12-3 or TRBV12-4 with TRBJ2-7, with D perhaps matching TRBD1 (5 bases). The CDR3 spans 16 residues. CDR3 sequence reads: CASSPARTQSSNEQYF. DNA of the CDR3: TGTGCCAGCAGCCCCGCCCGGACACAGAGCTCCAACGAGCAGTACTTC.

Remarks on this clonotype: A far larger clone is a single base away, which makes a read error likely. This chain uses TRBV6-5 with TRBJ2-3; TRBD2 agrees at 11 bases. Trimming cost V 0 bases and J 5 bases; bases outside gene matches: 10. The CDR3 is 18 amino acids. Per germline, CDR1 MNHEY and CDR2 SVGAGI. The CDR3 DNA is TGTGCCAGCAGTTACTCCTCGCTAGCGGGGGGTAGGAGAGATACGCAGTATTTT. Protein: CASSYSSLAGGRRDTQYF.

This clonotype was found many times. This chain joins TRBV18 and TRBJ2-5; D is undetermined. The CDR3 is 16 amino acids. The germline V gene has CDR1 KGHSH and CDR2 LQKENI. The ends were cut back, 3 bases at V and 4 bases at J, with 18 bases in the middle. The CDR3 bases are TGTGCCAGCTCACCGCCTTATGGTAGCAGAGGAGAGACCCAGTACTTC. It yields the protein CASSPPYGSRGETQYF.

In this sample, this clonotype turned up many times. The rearrangement links TRBV6-2 or TRBV6-3 to TRBJ2-7, with TRBD1 identical over 12 bases. This CDR3 comprises 15 residues. Germline trimming cut 4 bases from V and 5 bases from J; bases unmatched to any gene: 6. Germline CDR1 is MNHEY and CDR2 is SVGEGT. DNA for the CDR3: TGTGCCAGCAGTTCCCCGGGACAGGGGGCCAACGAGCAGTACTTC. The encoded protein is CASSSPGQGANEQYF.

This clonotype showed up many times. The chain is built from TRBV28 and TRBJ2-7, with 12 bases fitting TRBD2. V was pared by 6 bases and J by 0 bases, with 12 bases of the junction left unmatched. Germline V lookup: CDR1 MDHEN, CDR2 SYDVKM. This CDR3 is built from 18 residues. The CDR3 nucleotides are TGTGCCAGCAGGCCTCTCACTAGCGGGAGGCTTTCCTCCTACGAGCAGTACTTC. Its protein is CASRPLTSGRLSSYEQYF.

There are a few counts of this clonotype. The CDR3 DNA reads TGCAGCGTCGCGGACACAAACTATGGCTACACCTTC. Translated: CSVADTNYGYTF. The chain employs TRBV29-1 and TRBJ1-2; possibly TRBD1 for D (5 bases). Germline assignment: CDR1 SQVTM and CDR2 ANQGSEA. The CDR3 has 12 amino acids. V was cut by 6 bases and J by 2 bases, with 10 bases left in between.

This CDR3 reads CASSQGVGLPREQYF. The CDR3 nucleotides read TGTGCCAGCAGCCAAGGAGTGGGGCTCCCCCGCGAGCAGTACTTC. This chain connects TRBV3-1 to TRBJ2-7, with D possibly matching TRBD1 (5 bases). V was clipped by 1 base and J by 6 bases, with 16 bases between them. Germline V gene lookup returns CDR1 LGHDT and CDR2 YNNKEL (reference sequence). CDR3 length: 15 residues.

As for this clonotype: A read error is the likely source, as a far larger clone sits one nucleotide away. This chain links TRBV12-3 or TRBV12-4 with TRBJ2-7, with 8 bases aligning to TRBD1. Trimming took 3 bases from V and 7 from J; bases not matched to a gene: 8. There are 14 residues in the CDR3. The CDR3 coding sequence is TGTGCCAGCAGTTTTCCCGGGACAGGCCGTGAGCAGTACTTC. Encoded protein: CASSFPGTGREQYF.